The clone carrying this T cell receptor beta chain was found many times. Germline V gene sequence: CDR1 WSHSY, CDR2 SAAADI. CDR3 length equals 14 residues. J lost 5 bases, V lost 4 bases, and 1 base had no gene match. TCRdb fed the 5' RACE reads into MiXCR, producing one record per CDR3 protein. This sample has roughly 120,000 distinct CDR3 sequences, with roughly an eighth found just once. The data were obtained in a study of spatial heterogeneity in lung cancer. Time point denoted: blood at routine non-recurrence follow-up after resection. The authors sequenced whole RNA from tumor, nontumor lung or frozen PBMC without sorting.

The rearrangement links TRBV10-2 to TRBJ2-2, with 10 bases aligning to TRBD2. Sequenced material: PBMCs, taken at follow-up. The TCR originated in a male donor with early-stage non-small cell lung cancer. CDR3: CASSAGLATGELFF. The CDR3 DNA reads TGCGCCAGCAGTGCGGGACTAGCGACCGGGGAGCTGTTTTTT.